This passage covers 8 T cell receptor beta chains from one sample sequenced in a study of T-cell reconstitution after alpha-beta-depleted transplantation in children (dated by TCRdb to about 2016). Library prep was done by PCR. The data were produced on an Illumina HiSeq 2500. Molecular barcoding was employed in the preparation of TCR libraries, with unique molecular identifiers being used to normalize TCRbeta repertoire quantification. TCRdb redid the processing of the public reads, applying fastp at Q25 and MiXCR, and retained in-frame beta chains. Each CDR3 protein gets just one entry, which takes the most common genes and DNA from the rows behind it. The table for this sample lists about 640,000 distinct CDR3 sequences; 16% of them were counted only once. Under 1.2% of the sample belongs to the ten largest clones. The material sequenced was PBMCs from the stem cell graft donor, taken from the stem cell graft. These receptors originate from a human donor who donated a stem cell graft to a child with acute myeloid leukemia.

This clonotype has ten or more counts. The genes are TRBV7-2 and TRBJ1-5; possible D gene TRBD1, 5 bases. The CDR3 consists of 13 residues. CDR1 and CDR2 from the germline V gene are SGHTA and FQGNSA. Trimming pared 7 bases from V and 4 bases from J, leaving 11 bases between. This CDR3 is CASTGTINQPQHF. In nucleotides, the CDR3 is TGTGCCAGCACCGGGACGATTAATCAGCCCCAGCATTTT.

Only a few counts were recorded for this clonotype. The chain combines TRBV5-1 with TRBJ2-3, with no clear D. Germline-derived CDR1 and CDR2 are SGHRS and YFSETQ. The germline V and J ends were trimmed by 5 bases and 2 bases, with 6 bases remaining between them. The length of the CDR3 is 12 residues. In DNA form, the CDR3 reads TGCGCCAGCAGAGAAACCACAGATACGCAGTATTTT. Its protein product is CASRETTDTQYF.

This clonotype was counted ten times or more. This chain uses TRBV29-1 with TRBJ2-7; the match to TRBD1 covers 9 bases. The CDR3 is 12 amino acids. Germline assignment: CDR1 SQVTM and CDR2 ANQGSEA. CDR3 in DNA: TGCAGCGTTGGAAAGGAGGACAGGGGCCCCCTCGTC. It encodes CSVGKEDRGPLV.

This clonotype was counted between two and nine times. The chain links TRBV21-1 to TRBJ1-2; TRBD1 reflects the table's D call only, with no check against the DNA. TRBV21-1 is deemed a pseudogene. CDR3 length: 14 amino acids. The CDR3 sequence: CASSKRGSNYGYTF. The CDR3 DNA reads as TGTGCCAGCAGCAAGAGGGGCTCTAACTATGGCTACACCTTC.

This clonotype was counted only a few times. The chain links TRBV12-3 or TRBV12-4 to TRBJ2-1; no reliable D call. Trimming pared 1 base from V and 9 bases from J, leaving 10 bases between. This CDR3 is 13 amino acids long. The CDR3 DNA sequence: TGTGCCAGCAGTTTAGTCCTGAGCTCTGAGCAGTTCTTC. This gives the protein CASSLVLSSEQFF.

There are many counts of this clonotype. The chain carries TRBV11-2 and TRBJ2-1, with a possible D match to TRBD2 (6 bases). The CDR3 is made up of 17 amino acids. The V end lost 1 base, the J end lost 0 bases, and 13 bases lay between the germline ends. Germline CDR1 and CDR2: SGHAT and FQNNGV. CDR3 DNA: TGTGCCAGCAGCTTAGGAGGAGGGCTGAGCTCCTACAATGAGCAGTTCTTC. It codes for CASSLGGGLSSYNEQFF.

This clonotype has just a few counts. The chain recombines TRBV20-1 with TRBJ2-3; TRBD2 might be the D (6 bases). Between the trimmed V and J ends, which lost 2 bases and 4 bases, there was a span of 19 bases. Germline lookup yields CDR1 DFQATT and CDR2 SNEGSKA (reference sequence). The CDR3 length is 16 residues. This chain's CDR3 is CSARKSTSGVADTQYF. The CDR3 nucleotides read TGCAGTGCTAGAAAGTCGACTAGTGGGGTGGCAGATACGCAGTATTTT.

Written as DNA, the CDR3 is TGTGCCAGCAGCTTTGGGTATCAGCCCCAGCATTTT. This sequence encodes CASSFGYQPQHF. This chain links TRBV7-8 with TRBJ1-5; D remains unclear. V shed 3 bases and J shed 5 bases, with 5 bases lying between them. The CDR3 runs 12 residues. The V gene's germline CDR1 is SGHVS and CDR2 FQNEAQ.